The 8 T cell receptor beta chains presented below share a single source sample, sequenced in a study of blood T cell repertoires in COVID-19 (dated by TCRdb to the early 2020s). Library prep was done by the immunoSEQ multiplex PCR assay. The table comes from immuneACCESS by way of TCRdb, which keeps in-frame sequences with V and J called. Part of the clones is missing from these tables; in studies checked, under half for an unresolved V gene and the rest for unknown reasons. This sample comprises about 150,000 clones, 80% to 90% of them detected only once. The ten largest clonotypes hold more than 6.5% of the sample. Sequenced sample: peripheral blood. The receptors were gathered from a woman aged 50 to 65 with active or convalescent COVID-19.

The V and J genes are TRBV28 and TRBJ1-2; 10 nucleotides match TRBD1. Trimming at V came to 8 bases and at J to 8 bases, leaving 2 bases not matched to a gene. Germline CDR1 reads MDHEN; CDR2 reads SYDVKM. The CDR3 contains 11 residues. The CDR3 nucleotides read TGTGCCAGCGGGGACAGGGGAGGCTACACCTTC. Translated: CASGDRGGYTF.

The chain joins TRBV7-3 to TRBJ2-1; TRBD2 might be the D (5 bases). V was pared by 5 bases and J by 0 bases, with 8 bases between. The germline V gene has CDR1 SGHTA and CDR2 FQGTGA. The CDR3 is 14 residues long. Here the CDR3 DNA reads TGTGCCAGCAGCCACGGGAACTCCTACAATGAGCAGTTCTTC. Its translation: CASSHGNSYNEQFF. The variable domain in full, with the rest retrieved from reference TRBV7-3 and TRBJ2-1, is GAGVSQTPSNKVTEKGKYVELRCDPISGHTALYWYRQSLGQGPEFLIYFQGTGAADDSGLPNDRFFAVRPEGSVSTLKIQRTERGDSAVYLCASSHGNSYNEQFFGPGTRLTVL.

The gene calls are TRBV4-3 and TRBJ1-2, with D maybe TRBD1 (5 bases). The CDR3 totals 15 residues. Germline CDR1 reads LGHNA; CDR2 reads YSLEER. The V end was cut by 2 bases, the J end by 4 bases, with 14 bases between. DNA of the CDR3: TGCGCCAGCAGCCAACACCAGGGCTTAAGCTATGGCTACACCTTC. This translates into CASSQHQGLSYGYTF.

The DNA for the CDR3 is TGTGCCACCAGTGATAGGCAGGGGGCCATAGAGGCGCAGTATTTT. The encoded protein is CATSDRQGAIEAQYF. This chain joins TRBV24-1 and TRBJ2-3; 8 nucleotides agree with TRBD1. CDR1 is KGHDR and CDR2 is SFDVKD in the germline V gene. V lost 3 bases, J lost 10 bases, and 11 bases stayed unmatched. CDR3 size: 15 residues.

This clone has just one count. V gene TRBV7-2 combines with J gene TRBJ1-2, with 10 nucleotides matching TRBD1. Trimming cost V 3 bases and J 6 bases; bases outside gene matches: 7. This CDR3 has 15 residues. CDR1 SGHTA and CDR2 FQGNSA come from the germline V gene. CDR3 sequence (DNA): TGTGCCAGCAGCTTGTGGACAGGGGGGGTAAATGGCTACACCTTC. This translates into CASSLWTGGVNGYTF.

This clone was seen a handful of times. The CDR3 region is CASSPTGTGTDTQYF. The CDR3, as DNA: TGTGCCAGCTCACCTACTGGGACAGGGACAGATACGCAGTATTTT. The chain is built from TRBV18 and TRBJ2-3, with TRBD1 matching 9 bases. This CDR3 is built from 15 residues. J was trimmed by 3 bases and V by 3 bases; bases with no gene match: 4. Germline V gene lookup returns CDR1 KGHSH and CDR2 LQKENI.

The chain couples TRBV30 to TRBJ1-2; D may be TRBD1 (6 bases). Germline-derived CDR1 and CDR2 are GTSNPN and SVGIG (reference sequence). CDR3 size: 12 residues. V was shortened by 5 bases and J by 6 bases, with 13 bases between the two germline ends. The CDR3 spells CAWAKGVHGYTF. The CDR3 DNA sequence: TGTGCCTGGGCCAAGGGGGTCCATGGCTACACCTTC.

This chain uses TRBV11-2 with TRBJ1-3; D call uncertain. The V gene lost 4 bases and the J gene lost 3 bases, with 10 bases spanning the gap. The CDR3 has 14 amino acids. The V gene's germline CDR1 is SGHAT and CDR2 FQNNGV. CDR3 DNA sequence: TGTGCCAGCAGCTCGGGGTGGAGTGGAAACACCATATATTTT. This gives the protein CASSSGWSGNTIYF.